One sample yielded the 20 T cell receptor beta chains listed below, sequenced in a study of cytomegalovirus exposure and HLA in healthy donors. PCR primers comprised 60 Vbeta and 13 Jbeta primers. TCRdb's table, derived via immunoSEQ multiplex PCR, lists solely in-frame clones and lacks some. In the table there are about 180,000 clones, more than 60% of which are singletons. The source material was PBMCs. The receptors originated from a woman aged 50 to 60 in good health and CMV-seropositive.

This sequence joins TRBV2 and TRBJ1-6; 7 bases line up with TRBD1. J gave up 6 bases and V 7 bases, and 6 bases lay outside the gene matches. This CDR3 comprises 14 residues. The germline V gene has CDR1 SNHLY and CDR2 FYNNEI. CDR3 in amino acids: CASIRDRVNSPLHF. Here the CDR3 DNA reads TGTGCCAGCATCCGTGACAGGGTTAATTCACCCCTCCACTTT.

This clone was observed a few times. The chain is built from TRBV7-2 and TRBJ1-1, with D uncertain. Trimming took 1 base from V and 3 from J, leaving 12 bases between them. CDR1 and CDR2 from the germline V gene are SGHTA and FQGNSA. CDR3 length: 15 residues. CDR3 loop: CASSLVFLADTEAFF. The DNA for the CDR3 is TGTGCCAGCAGCTTAGTGTTTTTGGCGGACACTGAAGCTTTCTTT.

The V gene is TRBV5-4, the J gene TRBJ2-7; 7 positions agree with TRBD1. Germline CDR1 reads SGHNT; CDR2 reads YYREEE (reference sequence). V lost 4 bases, J lost 0 bases, and 4 bases stayed unmatched. The CDR3 is 14 residues long. DNA for the CDR3: TGTGCCAGCAGCCCTCGGGACAGCTCCTACGAGCAGTACTTC. It specifies CASSPRDSSYEQYF.

The chain joins TRBV29-1 to TRBJ2-3; D might be TRBD1 (5 bases). CDR3 length: 12 residues. Per germline, CDR1 SQVTM and CDR2 ANQGSEA. V lost 4 bases to trimming and J lost 4 bases, with 9 bases between them. The CDR3: CSVGAGSDTQYF. CDR3 in DNA: TGCAGCGTTGGGGCAGGGTCAGATACGCAGTATTTT.

The chain uses TRBV7-9 and TRBJ1-1; D is possibly TRBD1 (5 bases). The ends were cut back, 4 bases at V and 5 bases at J, with 14 bases in the middle. Germline V lookup: CDR1 SEHNR, CDR2 FQNEAQ (reference sequence). The CDR3 consists of 14 residues. DNA for the CDR3: TGTGCCAGCAGCTACGGGGGAGGTAGGACTGAAGCTTTCTTT. Its translation is CASSYGGGRTEAFF.

The gene calls are TRBV28 and TRBJ2-2, with D maybe TRBD1 (5 bases). Between the trimmed V and J ends, which lost 3 bases and 4 bases, there was a span of 12 bases. The germline gives CDR1 MDHEN, CDR2 SYDVKM. CDR3 length: 15 residues. The CDR3: CASSLPLTVTGELFF. CDR3 nucleotide sequence: TGTGCCAGCAGTTTGCCCTTGACAGTCACCGGGGAGCTGTTTTTT.

With respect to this clone: This same CDR3 is encoded by further DNA sequences in the sample. The rearrangement uses TRBV28 and TRBJ2-7; 8 bases are shared with TRBD1. This CDR3 has 13 residues. The germline V gene encodes CDR1 MDHEN and CDR2 SYDVKM. J lost 4 bases, V lost 4 bases, and 3 bases had no gene match. The DNA for the CDR3 is TGTGCCAGCAGTTCAGGGGGCGTGTACGAGCAGTACTTC. It is translated as CASSSGGVYEQYF.

The V gene is TRBV7-9, the J gene TRBJ1-2; 7 bases match TRBD1. This CDR3 contains 16 residues. Germline V lookup: CDR1 SEHNR, CDR2 FQNEAQ (reference sequence). Trimming at V came to 4 bases and at J to 0 bases, leaving 8 bases not matched to a gene. Here the CDR3 reads CASSSHTGEANYGYTF. CDR3 sequence (DNA): TGTGCCAGCAGCTCCCATACAGGGGAGGCTAACTATGGCTACACCTTC.

The gene calls are TRBV7-2 and TRBJ2-7; 13 bases match TRBD2. The V and J ends lost 4 bases and 4 bases, in that order; junction bases with no gene match: 7. This CDR3 spans 16 amino acids. Germline values: CDR1 SGHTA, CDR2 FQGNSA. The CDR3 reads CASSSRTSGSLYEQYF. In DNA form, the CDR3 reads TGTGCCAGCAGCTCTCGGACTAGCGGGAGCCTATACGAGCAGTACTTC.

This chain joins TRBV11-3 and TRBJ1-1, with D possibly being TRBD1 (5 bases). Germline-derived CDR1 and CDR2 are SGHNT and YENEEA. Trimming cost V 4 bases and J 5 bases, with 23 bases left between them. The CDR3 is 17 residues long. DNA for the CDR3: TGTGCCAGCAGCTCGGGGTTGTGGAGGGGAAGAAAGACTGAAGCTTTCTTT. The encoded protein is CASSSGLWRGRKTEAFF.

The chain joins TRBV6-6 to TRBJ1-4, with D possibly matching TRBD1 (6 bases). Trimming removed 4 bases from V and 6 bases from J, with 9 bases in between. This CDR3 has 13 amino acids. The germline gives CDR1 MNHNY, CDR2 SVGAGI (reference sequence). CDR3 amino acids: CASSWAGDEKLFF. CDR3 bases: TGTGCCAGCAGTTGGGCAGGGGATGAAAAACTGTTTTTT.

In this sample, this clone turned up once. CDR3 residues: CASSTTYNEQFF. In nucleotides, the CDR3 is TGTGCCAGCAGCACAACCTACAATGAGCAGTTCTTC. The gene calls are TRBV7-9 and TRBJ2-1; no clear D. Trimming removed 5 bases at V and 2 bases at J, with 4 bases between. This CDR3 region has 12 residues. CDR1 is SEHNR and CDR2 is FQNEAQ in the germline V gene (reference sequence).

The V gene is TRBV6-1, the J gene TRBJ2-7; D might be TRBD2 (5 bases). The CDR3 runs 15 residues. With 1 base removed from V and 3 bases from J, the gap between germline ends came to 13 bases. Germline V gene data show CDR1 as MNHNS and CDR2 as SASEGT. The CDR3: CASSEGAGPIYEQYF. For the CDR3, the DNA is TGTGCCAGCAGTGAAGGGGCGGGCCCTATCTACGAGCAGTACTTC.

The rearrangement links TRBV5-5 to TRBJ2-2; a weak D match, TRBD2 (5 bases). The CDR3 has 15 residues. With 4 bases removed from V and 2 bases from J, the gap between germline ends came to 12 bases. Per the germline V gene, CDR1 is SGHKS and CDR2 is YYEKEE (reference sequence). The CDR3 coding sequence is TGTGCCAGCAGCCCACGGGATTATAACACCGGGGAGCTGTTTTTT. This sequence encodes CASSPRDYNTGELFF.

The rearrangement links TRBV6-5 to TRBJ2-2, with D perhaps matching TRBD1 (6 bases). Trimming pared 7 bases from V and 1 base from J, leaving 10 bases between. There are 14 residues in the CDR3. Germline V CDR1 and CDR2: MNHEY, SVGAGI. The CDR3 sequence is CASTPDRNTGELFF. The CDR3 DNA is TGTGCCAGCACCCCGGACAGGAACACCGGGGAGCTGTTTTTT.

This clone was picked up one time. Here the CDR3 DNA reads TGCGCCAGCAGCCCGGATTGGGAAACTAGCCCCTACGAGCAGTACTTC. Translated: CASSPDWETSPYEQYF. The V call is TRBV4-3, the J call TRBJ2-7; possibly TRBD2 for D (6 bases). Between the trimmed V and J ends, which lost 4 bases and 2 bases, there was a span of 18 bases. The CDR3 runs to 16 residues. CDR1 and CDR2 from the germline V gene are LGHNA and YSLEER.

The chain couples TRBV5-6 to TRBJ2-3, with 9 bases lining up with TRBD1. Trimming took 3 bases from V and 3 from J; bases not matched to a gene: 2. The V gene's germline CDR1 is SGHDT and CDR2 YYEEEE. CDR3 length: 14 amino acids. In DNA, the CDR3 is TGTGCCAGCAGCTCCGGACAGGGGACAGATACGCAGTATTTT. It yields the protein CASSSGQGTDTQYF.

The chain links TRBV9 to TRBJ1-1; possible D gene TRBD1, 6 bases. The germline V gene encodes CDR1 SGDLS and CDR2 YYNGEE. V lost 6 bases and J 1 base, leaving 13 bases between the germline ends. The CDR3 runs to 14 residues. CDR3 residues: CASTPGHQNTEAFF. The CDR3 DNA reads TGTGCCAGCACCCCGGGACACCAGAACACTGAAGCTTTCTTT.

This chain joins TRBV19 and TRBJ2-2, with D tentatively TRBD1 (5 bases). V lost 6 bases and J lost 7, with 9 bases in between. Germline V gene data show CDR1 as LNHDA and CDR2 as SQIVND (reference sequence). The CDR3 is made up of 12 amino acids. The CDR3, as DNA: TGTGCCAGTAGGTACGGACACGGGGAGCTGTTTTTT. The encoded protein is CASRYGHGELFF.

This CDR3 is CASRGLRGEETQYF. DNA for the CDR3: TGTGCCAGTAGAGGATTGCGGGGGGAAGAGACCCAGTACTTC. The chain recombines TRBV19 with TRBJ2-5; 8 bases match TRBD2. V shed 6 bases and J 3 bases; nucleotides not matched to a gene: 6. The CDR3 runs 14 residues. Germline V gene lookup returns CDR1 LNHDA and CDR2 SQIVND (reference sequence).